This T cell receptor beta chain was found in a study of identifying expanded T cells in peripheral blood. Collection occurred without any documented infections or immune events in donors. The germline V gene encodes CDR1 SEHNR and CDR2 FQNEAQ (reference sequence). The CDR3 has 15 residues. Trimming removed 4 bases at V and 6 bases at J, with 16 bases between. Regarding this clone: Its antigen is not identified.

The protocol was immunoSEQ multiplex PCR, while the TCRdb copy is restricted to in-frame clones and leaves out a portion. The sample lists around 120,000 clones, about 88% seen once, with approximately 8% in the top ten. Whole-study results and caveats: About 1.3 clones differed between technical replicates, versus around 15 and 18 over time.

V usage is TRBV7-9 and J usage is TRBJ2-1; D might be TRBD1 (6 bases). Sequencing used blood. The clonotype originates from a person aged 18 to 75 in good health. This CDR3 reads CASSSTGILFNEQFF. For the CDR3, the DNA is TGTGCCAGCAGCTCGACAGGTATTCTCTTCAATGAGCAGTTCTTC. The whole variable domain, filled in from reference TRBV7-9 and TRBJ2-1, reads DTGVSQNPRHKITKRGQNVTFRCDPISEHNRLYWYRQTLGQGPEFLTYFQNEAQLEKSRLLSDRFSAERPKGSFSTLEIQRTEQGDSAMYLCASSSTGILFNEQFFGPGTRLTVL.